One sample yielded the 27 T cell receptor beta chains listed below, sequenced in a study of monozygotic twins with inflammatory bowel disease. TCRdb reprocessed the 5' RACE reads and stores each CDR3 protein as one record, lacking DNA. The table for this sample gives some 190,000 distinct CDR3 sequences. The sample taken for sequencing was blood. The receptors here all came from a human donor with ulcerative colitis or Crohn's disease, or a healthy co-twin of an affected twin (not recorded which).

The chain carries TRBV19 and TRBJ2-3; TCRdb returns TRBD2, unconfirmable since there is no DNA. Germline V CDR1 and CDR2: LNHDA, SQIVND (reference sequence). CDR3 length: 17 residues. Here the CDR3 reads CASSIEAGRARHNTQYF.

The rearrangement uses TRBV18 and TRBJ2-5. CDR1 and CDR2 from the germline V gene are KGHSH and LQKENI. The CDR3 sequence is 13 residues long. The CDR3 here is CASSPHKGETQYF.

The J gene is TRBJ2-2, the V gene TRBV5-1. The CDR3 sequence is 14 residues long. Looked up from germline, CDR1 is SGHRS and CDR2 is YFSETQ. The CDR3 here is CASMKAEHTGELFF.

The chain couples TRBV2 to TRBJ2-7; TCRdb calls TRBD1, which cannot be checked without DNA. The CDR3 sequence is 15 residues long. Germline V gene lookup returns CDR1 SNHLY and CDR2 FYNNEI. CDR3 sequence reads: CASSQRTGPTYEQYF.

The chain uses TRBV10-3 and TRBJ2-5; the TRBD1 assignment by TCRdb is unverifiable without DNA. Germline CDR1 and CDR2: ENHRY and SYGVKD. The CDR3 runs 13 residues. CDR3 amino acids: CASGTGDRETQYF.

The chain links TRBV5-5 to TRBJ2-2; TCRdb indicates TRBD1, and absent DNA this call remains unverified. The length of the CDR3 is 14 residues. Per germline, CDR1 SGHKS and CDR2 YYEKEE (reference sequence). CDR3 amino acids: CASRQAMNTGELFF.

CDR3 loop: CSAEYRAWWGGTGNTEAFF. The chain uses TRBV20-1 and TRBJ1-1; the TCRdb call, TRBD1, lacks DNA for checking. From germline, CDR1 is DFQATT and CDR2 SNEGSKA (reference sequence). The CDR3 consists of 19 residues.

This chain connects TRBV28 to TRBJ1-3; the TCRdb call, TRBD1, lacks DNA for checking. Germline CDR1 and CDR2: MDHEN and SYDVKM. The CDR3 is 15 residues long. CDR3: CASSFGGASGNTIYF.

The CDR3 protein is CASSSDWISGANVLTF. The genes are TRBV12-3 or TRBV12-4 and TRBJ2-6; without DNA, the TCRdb call of TRBD2 cannot be checked. The CDR3 has 16 amino acids.

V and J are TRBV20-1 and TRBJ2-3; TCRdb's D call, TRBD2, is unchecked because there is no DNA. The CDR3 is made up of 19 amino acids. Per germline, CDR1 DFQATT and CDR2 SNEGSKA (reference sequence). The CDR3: CSARLRDSLGPNGPDTQYF.

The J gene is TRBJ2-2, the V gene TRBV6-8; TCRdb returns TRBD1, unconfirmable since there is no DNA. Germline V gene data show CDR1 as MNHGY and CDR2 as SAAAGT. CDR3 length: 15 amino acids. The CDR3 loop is CASSYSPRAAGELFF.

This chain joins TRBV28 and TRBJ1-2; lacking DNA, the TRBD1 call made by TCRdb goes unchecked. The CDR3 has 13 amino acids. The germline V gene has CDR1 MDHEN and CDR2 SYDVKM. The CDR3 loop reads CASSLSRGHGYTF.

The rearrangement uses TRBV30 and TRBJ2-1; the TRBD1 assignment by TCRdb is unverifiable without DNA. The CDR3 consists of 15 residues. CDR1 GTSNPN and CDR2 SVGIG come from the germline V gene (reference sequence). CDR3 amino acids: CAWSIPLRRGGEQFF.

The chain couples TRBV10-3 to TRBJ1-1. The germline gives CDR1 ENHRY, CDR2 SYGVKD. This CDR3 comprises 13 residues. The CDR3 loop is CATHTGTWTEAFF.

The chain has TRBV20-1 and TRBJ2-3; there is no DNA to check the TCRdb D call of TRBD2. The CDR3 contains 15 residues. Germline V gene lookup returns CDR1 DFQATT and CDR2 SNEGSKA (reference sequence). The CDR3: CSARIAVLSTDTQYF.

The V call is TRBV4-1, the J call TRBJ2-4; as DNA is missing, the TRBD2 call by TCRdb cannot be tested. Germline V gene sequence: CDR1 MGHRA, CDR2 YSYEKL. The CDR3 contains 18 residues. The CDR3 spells CASSQGYLAGAGGNIQYF.

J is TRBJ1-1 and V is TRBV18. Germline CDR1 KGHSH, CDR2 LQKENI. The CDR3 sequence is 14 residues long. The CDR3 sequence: CASSPVGGNTEAFF.

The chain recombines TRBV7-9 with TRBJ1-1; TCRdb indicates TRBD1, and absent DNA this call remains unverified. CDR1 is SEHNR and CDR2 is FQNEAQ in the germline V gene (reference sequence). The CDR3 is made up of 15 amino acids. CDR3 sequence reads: CASSLGSQGNTEAFF.

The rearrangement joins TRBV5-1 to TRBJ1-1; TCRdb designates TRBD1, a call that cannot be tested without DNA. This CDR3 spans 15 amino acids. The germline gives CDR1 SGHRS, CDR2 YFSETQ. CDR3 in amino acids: CASSSSGTANTEAFF.

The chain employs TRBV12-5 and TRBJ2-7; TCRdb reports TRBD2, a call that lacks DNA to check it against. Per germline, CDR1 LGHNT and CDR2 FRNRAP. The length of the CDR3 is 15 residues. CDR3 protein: CASATGLAGSYEQYF.

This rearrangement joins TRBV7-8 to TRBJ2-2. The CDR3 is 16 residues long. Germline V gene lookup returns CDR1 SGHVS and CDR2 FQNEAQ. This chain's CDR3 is CASSFPGRQDTGELFF.

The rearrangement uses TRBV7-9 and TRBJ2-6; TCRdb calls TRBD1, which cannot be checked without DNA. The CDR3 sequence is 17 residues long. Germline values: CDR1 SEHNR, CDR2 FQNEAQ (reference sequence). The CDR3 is CASSSPADHSGANVLTF. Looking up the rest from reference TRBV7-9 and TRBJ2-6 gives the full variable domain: DTGVSQNPRHKITKRGQNVTFRCDPISEHNRLYWYRQTLGQGPEFLTYFQNEAQLEKSRLLSDRFSAERPKGSFSTLEIQRTEQGDSAMYLCASSSPADHSGANVLTFGAGSRLTVL.

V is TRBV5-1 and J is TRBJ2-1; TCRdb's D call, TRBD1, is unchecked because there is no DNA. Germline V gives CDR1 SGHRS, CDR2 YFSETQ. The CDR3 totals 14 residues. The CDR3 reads CASSLDPGPYEQFF.

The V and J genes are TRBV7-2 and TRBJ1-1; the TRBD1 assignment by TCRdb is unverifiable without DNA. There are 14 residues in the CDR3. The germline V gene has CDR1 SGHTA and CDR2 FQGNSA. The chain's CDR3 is CASSFPKGHTEAFF.

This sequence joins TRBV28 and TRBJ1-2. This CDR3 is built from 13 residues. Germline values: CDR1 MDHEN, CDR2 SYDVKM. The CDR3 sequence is CASSLGFGYGYTF.

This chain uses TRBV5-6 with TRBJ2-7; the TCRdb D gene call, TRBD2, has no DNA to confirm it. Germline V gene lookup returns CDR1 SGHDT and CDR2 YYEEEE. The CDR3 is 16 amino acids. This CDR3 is CASSPSGRASSYEQYF.

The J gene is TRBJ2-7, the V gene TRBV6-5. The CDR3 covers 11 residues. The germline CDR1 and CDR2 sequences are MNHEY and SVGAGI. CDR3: CASTLRGEQYF.